Each of the 24 T cell receptor beta chains below was sequenced from the same sample in a study of graft-versus-host responses after intestinal transplantation. TCRdb's table, derived via immunoSEQ multiplex PCR, lists solely in-frame clones and lacks some. The sample contains tens of thousands of clones, 80% to 95% of which appear only once. The antigens of these receptors remain unknown. The sequencing used unstimulated CD4+ T cells sorted from spleen or lymph node cells, collected before intestinal transplant. These receptors all stem from a human donor who received an intestinal transplant.

DNA for the CDR3: TGTGCCAGCAGTCTGGGCAGGACCTACGAGCAGTACTTC. It yields the protein CASSLGRTYEQYF. The chain uses TRBV6-1 and TRBJ2-7; D not certain. In germline, CDR1 is MNHNS, CDR2 SASEGT. CDR3 size: 13 residues. With 5 bases removed from V and 2 bases from J, the gap between germline ends came to 10 bases.

This clone was seen only a few times. The V and J genes are TRBV6-5 and TRBJ1-1; D not resolved. From germline, CDR1 is MNHEY and CDR2 SVGAGI. Trimming pared 2 bases from V and 0 bases from J, leaving 7 bases between. CDR3 length: 14 amino acids. The CDR3 is CASSYGPLNTEAFF. CDR3 sequence (DNA): TGTGCCAGCAGTTACGGACCCTTGAACACTGAAGCTTTCTTT.

This clone showed up just a few times. The rearrangement uses TRBV2 and TRBJ2-2; D not resolved. The CDR3 runs 14 residues. V gave up 6 bases and J gave up 2 bases, with 10 bases separating them. Germline-derived CDR1 and CDR2 are SNHLY and FYNNEI. CDR3 nucleotide sequence: TGTGCCAGCAGGCCCCCAGGTAACACCGGGGAGCTGTTTTTT. As protein: CASRPPGNTGELFF.

This clone was detected once. The chain joins TRBV14 to TRBJ2-5; TRBD2 matches at 14 bases. This CDR3 is built from 18 residues. Germline CDR1 and CDR2: SGHDN and FVKESK. V was clipped by 2 bases and J by 0 bases; unmatched bases: 5. The CDR3 reads CASSQLGLAGGHQETQYF. CDR3 DNA sequence: TGTGCCAGCAGCCAACTCGGACTAGCGGGAGGACACCAAGAGACCCAGTACTTC. Based on the CDR3 plus reference TRBV14 and TRBJ2-5, the full variable domain is EAGVTQFPSHSVIEKGQTVTLRCDPISGHDNLYWYRRVMGKEIKFLLHFVKESKQDESGMPNNRFLAERTGGTYSTLKVQPAELEDSGVYFCASSQLGLAGGHQETQYFGPGTRLLVL.

This rearrangement joins TRBV27 to TRBJ2-3; TRBD2 agrees at 10 bases. The V gene end was trimmed by 8 bases and the J gene end by 6 bases; junction bases not matched to a gene: 14. This CDR3 is 16 amino acids long. Germline loops: CDR1 MNHEY, CDR2 SMNVEV (reference sequence). The CDR3 sequence: CASVERASGRSDTQYF. In nucleotides, the CDR3 is TGTGCCAGCGTGGAAAGGGCTAGCGGGAGATCTGATACGCAGTATTTT.

The chain couples TRBV19 to TRBJ1-5; D might be TRBD1 (6 bases). The CDR3 runs 15 residues. Germline CDR1 is LNHDA and CDR2 is SQIVND (reference sequence). Trimming took off 9 bases at V and 0 bases at J, with 15 bases between the two ends. CDR3 residues: CASSGGAYSNQPQHF. The CDR3 region has the DNA TGTGCCAGCTCGGGGGGGGCTTATAGCAATCAGCCCCAGCATTTT. Supplemented by reference TRBV19 and TRBJ1-5, the full variable domain reads DGGITQSPKYLFRKEGQNVTLSCEQNLNHDAMYWYRQDPGQGLRLIYYSQIVNDFQKGDIAEGYSVSREKKESFPLTVTSAQKNPTAFYLCASSGGAYSNQPQHFGDGTRLSIL.

This chain joins TRBV2 and TRBJ2-7; D not certain. This CDR3 region has 11 residues. V shed 8 bases and J shed 2 bases, with 7 bases lying between them. Germline CDR1 SNHLY, CDR2 FYNNEI. In DNA form, the CDR3 reads TGTGCCAGCGAGAGAGCCTACGAGCAGTACTTC. Protein sequence: CASERAYEQYF.

The V gene is TRBV29-1, the J gene TRBJ1-1; D might be TRBD1 (6 bases). V shed 4 bases and J shed 6 bases, with 21 bases lying between them. The CDR3 has 15 amino acids. From germline, CDR1 is SQVTM and CDR2 ANQGSEA. The CDR3, as DNA: TGCAGCGTTGGATCCTCGGGGGGGCGCGTCTCTGAAGCTTTCTTT. Translation gives CSVGSSGGRVSEAFF.

The chain couples TRBV7-3 to TRBJ2-3, with no clear D. Germline V gives CDR1 SGHTA, CDR2 FQGTGA. There are 14 residues in the CDR3. Trimming took 3 bases from V and 4 from J, leaving 11 bases between them. The CDR3 DNA sequence: TGTGCCAGCAGCTTGGAGCTACCTCCAGATACGCAGTATTTT. Residues: CASSLELPPDTQYF.

This chain connects TRBV5-1 to TRBJ1-6, with D tentatively TRBD1 (5 bases). The germline V gene encodes CDR1 SGHRS and CDR2 YFSETQ. CDR3 length: 14 amino acids. The ends were cut back, 7 bases at V and 5 bases at J, with 13 bases in the middle. The CDR3 DNA is TGCGCCAGCGCCCTCCGGGGCGATAATTCACCCCTCCACTTT. Amino acids: CASALRGDNSPLHF.

This chain uses TRBV9 with TRBJ2-5; TRBD1 agrees at 10 bases. Matching the DNA end better, TRBJ2-7 makes the J call doubtful. There are 16 residues in the CDR3. The germline V gene has CDR1 SGDLS and CDR2 YYNGEE. CDR3 loop: CASSPRRQGADYEQYF. The CDR3 region has the DNA TGTGCCAGCAGCCCGAGGCGACAGGGGGCTGACTACGAGCAGTACTTC.

The chain links TRBV5-8 to TRBJ1-5, with D possibly being TRBD1 (5 bases). Germline CDR1 is SGHTS and CDR2 is YDEGEE. CDR3 length: 16 residues. Trimming removed 0 bases at V and 0 bases at J, with 10 bases between. The CDR3 nucleotides read TGTGCCAGCAGCTTGGCCCAGGGCTATAGCAATCAGCCCCAGCATTTT. It specifies CASSLAQGYSNQPQHF.

V usage is TRBV2 and J usage is TRBJ2-3; TRBD1 or TRBD2 may be the D gene (6 bases each). The CDR3 runs 14 residues. CDR1 is SNHLY and CDR2 is FYNNEI in the germline V gene. V was clipped by 9 bases and J by 6 bases, with 19 bases between them. The DNA for the CDR3 is TGTGCCAGAGGGGGGTCGGTAGTAGGGGATACGCAGTATTTT. It encodes CARGGSVVGDTQYF.

This sequence joins TRBV18 and TRBJ2-7, with D possibly matching TRBD1 (6 bases). Looked up from germline, CDR1 is KGHSH and CDR2 is LQKENI. Trimming stripped 0 bases from V and 1 base from J, with 7 bases between. CDR3 length: 14 residues. CDR3 nucleotides: TGTGCCAGCTCACCACCGCAGGGGTCCTACGAGCAGTACTTC. It encodes CASSPPQGSYEQYF.

V usage is TRBV5-5 and J usage is TRBJ2-3; unclear D gene. Germline V gives CDR1 SGHKS, CDR2 YYEKEE (reference sequence). The CDR3 totals 13 residues. The V end lost 1 base, the J end lost 4 bases, and 7 bases lay between the germline ends. The DNA of the CDR3 is TGTGCCAGCAGCTTGAGGAAGGCAGATACGCAGTATTTT. Translation gives CASSLRKADTQYF. The full variable domain, rest sourced from reference TRBV5-5 and TRBJ2-3, is DAGVTQSPTHLIKTRGQQVTLRCSPISGHKSVSWYQQVLGQGPQFIFQYYEKEERGRGNFPDRFSARQFPNYSSELNVNALLLGDSALYLCASSLRKADTQYFGPGTRLTVL.

The chain couples TRBV7-9 to TRBJ2-1; 12 bases line up with TRBD2. CDR3 size: 12 residues. CDR1 is SEHNR, CDR2 FQNEAQ, per germline (reference sequence). V lost 5 bases and J lost 16; bases outside the gene matches: 6. CDR3 amino acids: CASSETSGRSFF. CDR3 nucleotides: TGTGCCAGCAGCGAGACTAGCGGGAGATCCTTCTTC.

This clone was recorded once. This chain links TRBV2 with TRBJ2-7; 8 bases are a match to TRBD1. V shed 6 bases, J shed 2 bases, and the junction held 6 bases outside the gene matches. The CDR3 totals 14 residues. In germline, CDR1 is SNHLY, CDR2 FYNNEI. The CDR3 DNA is TGTGCCAGCAGAATGGGACAGGCTACCTACGAGCAGTACTTC. Translating gives CASRMGQATYEQYF.

This chain connects TRBV7-3 to TRBJ2-3; D might be TRBD1 (5 bases). This CDR3 is built from 17 residues. In germline, CDR1 is SGHTA, CDR2 FQGTGA. V was shortened by 1 base and J by 0 bases, with 14 bases between the two germline ends. CDR3 loop: CASSLRFEQGSTDTQYF. CDR3 bases: TGTGCCAGCAGCTTAAGGTTCGAGCAGGGTAGCACAGATACGCAGTATTTT.

The chain joins TRBV7-9 to TRBJ2-5, with no clear D. In germline, CDR1 is SEHNR, CDR2 FQNEAQ (reference sequence). Trimming cost V 5 bases and J 0 bases, with 16 bases left between them. This CDR3 region has 16 residues. CDR3 DNA: TGTGCCAGCAGCCCCTACGTCCGGCGGAACCAAGAGACCCAGTACTTC. It specifies CASSPYVRRNQETQYF. Combining the CDR3 with reference TRBV7-9 and TRBJ2-5 gives the whole variable domain DTGVSQNPRHKITKRGQNVTFRCDPISEHNRLYWYRQTLGQGPEFLTYFQNEAQLEKSRLLSDRFSAERPKGSFSTLEIQRTEQGDSAMYLCASSPYVRRNQETQYFGPGTRLLVL.

The chain has TRBV2 and TRBJ1-2; 7 bases fit TRBD1. The CDR3 runs 13 residues. Germline CDR1 SNHLY, CDR2 FYNNEI. V was clipped by 7 bases and J by 5 bases; unmatched bases: 7. CDR3 nucleotides: TGTGCCAGCACCCCAGGACAGGCTTATGGCTACACCTTC. It codes for CASTPGQAYGYTF. The entire variable domain, with the rest obtained from reference TRBV2 and TRBJ1-2, is as follows: EPEVTQTPSHQVTQMGQEVILRCVPISNHLYFYWYRQILGQKVEFLVSFYNNEISEKSEIFDDQFSVERPDGSNFTLKIRSTKLEDSAMYFCASTPGQAYGYTFGSGTRLTVV.

The chain employs TRBV18 and TRBJ2-5; the D gene is possibly TRBD2 (5 bases). This CDR3 comprises 17 residues. Germline lookup yields CDR1 KGHSH and CDR2 LQKENI. The germline V and J ends were trimmed by 2 bases and 2 bases, with 18 bases remaining between them. The CDR3 DNA reads TGTGCCAGCTCACCATCCTTTTCCGGCGGGCATCAAGAGACCCAGTACTTC. Amino acids: CASSPSFSGGHQETQYF.

This clone was counted a single time. The chain is built from TRBV19 and TRBJ2-2, with D possibly being TRBD1 or TRBD2 (6 bases each). Trimming took 4 bases from V and 6 from J, leaving 15 bases between them. Germline CDR1 and CDR2: LNHDA and SQIVND (reference sequence). The CDR3 length is 15 residues. The CDR3 spells CASSRGGSGAGELFF. CDR3 bases: TGTGCCAGTAGTAGAGGGGGATCGGGGGCCGGGGAGCTGTTTTTT.

The gene calls are TRBV29-1 and TRBJ1-5; the D is unclear. CDR1 and CDR2 (germline): SQVTM, ANQGSEA. The V end lost 4 bases, the J end lost 5 bases, and 12 bases lay between the germline ends. The CDR3 is made up of 13 amino acids. CDR3 amino acids: CSVARAADQPQHF. CDR3 nucleotide sequence: TGCAGCGTTGCGAGGGCCGCGGATCAGCCCCAGCATTTT.

This rearrangement joins TRBV6-5 to TRBJ2-1; D unclear. The CDR3 length is 14 residues. Germline lookup yields CDR1 MNHEY and CDR2 SVGAGI. V was pared by 5 bases and J by 3 bases, with 11 bases between. The CDR3 region is CASSRASFYNEQFF. CDR3 bases: TGTGCCAGCAGTCGGGCCAGTTTCTACAATGAGCAGTTCTTC.